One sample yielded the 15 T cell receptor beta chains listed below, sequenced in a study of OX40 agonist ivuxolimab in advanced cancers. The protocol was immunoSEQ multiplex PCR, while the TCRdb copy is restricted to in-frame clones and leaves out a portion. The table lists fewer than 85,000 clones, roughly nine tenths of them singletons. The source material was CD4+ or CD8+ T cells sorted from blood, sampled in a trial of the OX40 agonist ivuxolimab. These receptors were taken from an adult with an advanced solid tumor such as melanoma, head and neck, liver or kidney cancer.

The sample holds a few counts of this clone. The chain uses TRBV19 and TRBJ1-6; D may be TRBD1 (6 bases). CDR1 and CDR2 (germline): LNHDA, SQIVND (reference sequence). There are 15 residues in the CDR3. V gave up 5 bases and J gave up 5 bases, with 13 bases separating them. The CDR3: CASSSGQIDNSPLHF. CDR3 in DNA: TGTGCCAGTAGTTCCGGACAGATAGATAATTCACCCCTCCACTTT.

CDR3 loop: CASSPRDRTWSEQYF. DNA for the CDR3: TGTGCCAGCAGCCCGAGGGACCGAACTTGGAGCGAGCAGTACTTC. The V call is TRBV6-1, the J call TRBJ2-7; TRBD1 or TRBD2 may be the D gene (5 bases each). Germline V gene sequence: CDR1 MNHNS, CDR2 SASEGT. The CDR3 has 15 residues. Between the trimmed V and J ends, which lost 6 bases and 6 bases, there was a span of 21 bases.

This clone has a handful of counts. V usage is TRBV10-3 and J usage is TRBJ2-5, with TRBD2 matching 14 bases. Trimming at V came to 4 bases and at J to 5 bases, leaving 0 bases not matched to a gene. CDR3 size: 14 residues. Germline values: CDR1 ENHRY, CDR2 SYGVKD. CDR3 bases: TGTGCCATCAGTGGGACTAGCGGGAGGGAGACCCAGTACTTC. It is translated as CAISGTSGRETQYF.

The CDR3 DNA reads TGTGCCAGCAGCCAAGGTTGGGCCAGCGGGACAGATACGCAGTATTTT. Amino acids: CASSQGWASGTDTQYF. The genes are TRBV14 and TRBJ2-3; D perhaps matches TRBD2 (6 bases). V lost 1 base and J 3 bases, leaving 14 bases between the germline ends. The CDR3 is 16 residues long. Germline V gene data show CDR1 as SGHDN and CDR2 as FVKESK.

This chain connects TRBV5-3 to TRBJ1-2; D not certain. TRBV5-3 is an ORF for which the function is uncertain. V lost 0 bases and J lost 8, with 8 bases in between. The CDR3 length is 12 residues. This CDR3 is CARSLGVDGYTF. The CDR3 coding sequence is TGTGCCAGAAGCTTGGGAGTTGACGGCTACACCTTC.

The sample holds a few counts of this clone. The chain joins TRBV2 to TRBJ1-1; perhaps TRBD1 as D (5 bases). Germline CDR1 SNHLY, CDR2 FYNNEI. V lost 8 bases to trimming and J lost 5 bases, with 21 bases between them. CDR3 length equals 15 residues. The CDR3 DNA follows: TGTGCCAGCCGTGCCGTAGGGGCTGGCTCAACTGAAGCTTTCTTT. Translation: CASRAVGAGSTEAFF.

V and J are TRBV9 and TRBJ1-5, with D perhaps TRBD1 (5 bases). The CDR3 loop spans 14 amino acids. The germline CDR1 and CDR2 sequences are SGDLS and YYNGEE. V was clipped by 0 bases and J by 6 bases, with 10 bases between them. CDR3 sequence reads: CASSVGQGGQPQHF. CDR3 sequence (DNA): TGTGCCAGCAGCGTAGGCCAGGGAGGTCAGCCCCAGCATTTT.

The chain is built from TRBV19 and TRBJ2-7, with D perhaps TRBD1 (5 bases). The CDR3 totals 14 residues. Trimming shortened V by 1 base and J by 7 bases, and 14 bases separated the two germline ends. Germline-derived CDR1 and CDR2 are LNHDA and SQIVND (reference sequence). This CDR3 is CASSIGSTPGEQYF. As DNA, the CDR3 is TGTGCCAGTAGTATAGGCAGCACACCAGGGGAGCAGTACTTC.

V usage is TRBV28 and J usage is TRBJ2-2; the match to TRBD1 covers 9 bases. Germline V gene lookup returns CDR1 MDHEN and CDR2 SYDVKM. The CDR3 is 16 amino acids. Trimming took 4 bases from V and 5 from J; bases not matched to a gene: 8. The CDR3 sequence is CASSSWGTGRTGELFF. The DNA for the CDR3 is TGTGCCAGCAGTTCATGGGGGACAGGGAGGACCGGGGAGCTGTTTTTT.

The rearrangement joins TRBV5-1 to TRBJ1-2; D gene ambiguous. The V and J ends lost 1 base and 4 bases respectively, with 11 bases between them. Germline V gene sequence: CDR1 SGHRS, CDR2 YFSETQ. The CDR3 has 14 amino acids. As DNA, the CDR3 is TGCGCCAGCAGCTTGCAAGGTTTTTCCTATGGCTACACCTTC. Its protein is CASSLQGFSYGYTF.

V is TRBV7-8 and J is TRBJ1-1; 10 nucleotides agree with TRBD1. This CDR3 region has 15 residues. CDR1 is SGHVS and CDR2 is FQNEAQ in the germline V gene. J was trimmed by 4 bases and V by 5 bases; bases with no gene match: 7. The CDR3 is CASSPSGQGSTEAFF. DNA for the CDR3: TGTGCCAGCAGCCCCTCGGGACAGGGGTCCACTGAAGCTTTCTTT.

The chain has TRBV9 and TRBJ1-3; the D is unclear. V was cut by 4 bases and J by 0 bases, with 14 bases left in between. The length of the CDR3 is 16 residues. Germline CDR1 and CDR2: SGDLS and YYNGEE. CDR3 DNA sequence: TGTGCCAGCAGCCCACGAGCGGGAGTCTCTGGAAACACCATATATTTT. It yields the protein CASSPRAGVSGNTIYF. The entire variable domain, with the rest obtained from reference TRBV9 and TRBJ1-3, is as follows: DSGVTQTPKHLITATGQRVTLRCSPRSGDLSVYWYQQSLDQGLQFLIQYYNGEERAKGNILERFSAQQFPDLHSELNLSSLELGDSALYFCASSPRAGVSGNTIYFGEGSWLTVV.

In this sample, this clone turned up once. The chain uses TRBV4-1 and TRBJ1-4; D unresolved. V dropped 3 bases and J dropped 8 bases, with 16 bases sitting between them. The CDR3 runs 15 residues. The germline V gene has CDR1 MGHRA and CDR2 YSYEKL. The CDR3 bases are TGCGCCAGCAGCCAGGCGAAGGTTCCGGGAGAAAAACTGTTTTTT. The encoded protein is CASSQAKVPGEKLFF.

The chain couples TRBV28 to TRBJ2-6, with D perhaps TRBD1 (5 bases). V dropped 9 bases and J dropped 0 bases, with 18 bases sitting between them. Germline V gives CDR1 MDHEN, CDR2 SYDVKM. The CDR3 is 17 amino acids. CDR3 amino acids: CASRGRGSSSGANVLTF. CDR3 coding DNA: TGTGCCAGTCGCGGTAGGGGCAGTAGCTCTGGGGCCAACGTCCTGACTTTC. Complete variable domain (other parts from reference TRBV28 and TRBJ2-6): DVKVTQSSRYLVKRTGEKVFLECVQDMDHENMFWYRQDPGLGLRLIYFSYDVKMKEKGDIPEGYSVSREKKERFSLILESASTNQTSMYLCASRGRGSSSGANVLTFGAGSRLTVL.

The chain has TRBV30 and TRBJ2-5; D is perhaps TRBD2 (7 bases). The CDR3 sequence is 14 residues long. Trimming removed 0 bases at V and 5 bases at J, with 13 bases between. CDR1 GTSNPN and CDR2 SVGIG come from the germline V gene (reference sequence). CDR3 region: CAWSVKGGVETQYF. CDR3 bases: TGTGCCTGGAGTGTAAAGGGGGGGGTCGAGACCCAGTACTTC.